This T cell receptor beta chain was sequenced for a study of T cells after yellow fever vaccination. V shed 3 bases, J shed 1 base, and the junction held 4 bases outside the gene matches. The CDR3 loop spans 15 amino acids. MiXCR, applied by TCRdb to the 5' RACE reads, yields one record per CDR3 protein. The table shows 200,000 to 300,000 distinct CDR3 sequences, with about 7% occurring only once. This clonotype showed up many times. The sample consisted of CD4+ T cells sorted from PBMCs, taken on the day of the yellow fever booster vaccination. The clonotype comes from a man aged 25-40 years who received the YFV17D yellow fever vaccine. The rearrangement uses TRBV12-3 or TRBV12-4 and TRBJ2-3, with TRBD2 matching 7 bases. The CDR3 DNA reads as TGTGCCAGCAGTTTGATGGCGGGGGGCACAGATACGCAGTATTTT. Protein sequence: CASSLMAGGTDTQYF.